This T cell receptor beta chain was captured in a study of T-cell memory formation after mild COVID-19. This CDR3 has 15 residues. V lost 2 bases to trimming and J lost 7 bases; unmatched junction nucleotides: 7. In germline, CDR1 is SGDLS, CDR2 YYNGEE. Only a few counts were recorded for this clonotype. Each CDR3 protein gets one entry after TCRdb re-called the 5' RACE reads with MiXCR. The sample lists about 390,000 distinct CDR3 sequences, 15% to 20% occurring once. The rearrangement links TRBV9 to TRBJ2-1; 9 nucleotides agree with TRBD2. The source material was PBMCs or a T cell subset sorted from them (not recorded which). This receptor was obtained from a young man who had mild COVID-19 (a few samples of this study predate the infection). Cell type and time point are not known. The CDR3 bases are TGTGCCAGCAGCGTCCGCGGGGGGGCCGGGAATGAGCAGTTCTTC. Its protein is CASSVRGGAGNEQFF.